The 5 T cell receptor beta chains below all came from one sample that was sequenced in a study of response to subunit inactivated influenza vaccine. TCRdb re-called the RT-PCR reads with MiXCR, one entry per CDR3 protein. The sample shows about 700,000 distinct CDR3 sequences, 15% to 18% of them seen only once. The sequencing here drew on PBMCs from blood, taken about 13 days after vaccination. The receptors here all came from a man between 45 and 60 years old who received an inactivated influenza vaccine.

This chain connects TRBV3-1 to TRBJ2-5; possibly TRBD2 for D (6 bases). The CDR3 is 18 residues long. The germline gives CDR1 LGHDT, CDR2 YNNKEL (reference sequence). The V and J ends lost 0 bases and 5 bases respectively, with 22 bases between them. CDR3 sequence: CASSQDVLAGRPTETQYF. The CDR3 DNA reads TGTGCCAGCAGCCAAGATGTGTTAGCAGGGAGGCCAACGGAGACCCAGTACTTC.

V and J are TRBV6-1 and TRBJ2-2, with D tentatively TRBD1 (5 bases). This CDR3 has 16 residues. Per germline, CDR1 MNHNS and CDR2 SASEGT. V lost 2 bases and J lost 2, with 12 bases in between. CDR3 DNA sequence: TGTGCCAGCAGTGAAAGGACATCTCGTAACACCGGGGAGCTGTTTTTT. Protein product: CASSERTSRNTGELFF.

This clonotype was counted only a few times. V is TRBV6-5 and J is TRBJ2-5, with no clear D. V was shortened by 4 bases and J by 2 bases, with 8 bases between the two germline ends. Germline CDR1 MNHEY, CDR2 SVGAGI. The CDR3 loop spans 13 amino acids. DNA of the CDR3: TGTGCCAGCAGTTTTTCAACTCAAGAGACCCAGTACTTC. Its translation: CASSFSTQETQYF.

This chain links TRBV29-1 with TRBJ2-1; 7 positions match TRBD2. J was trimmed by 5 bases and V by 6 bases; bases with no gene match: 10. CDR1 is SQVTM, CDR2 ANQGSEA, per germline. CDR3 length: 14 amino acids. CDR3 nucleotide sequence: TGCAGCGTACGTCGGGGAGCGGGAAACAATGAGCAGTTCTTC. The encoded protein is CSVRRGAGNNEQFF.

This clonotype came up a few times. This sequence joins TRBV27 and TRBJ2-2; 7 bases align to TRBD1. J lost 6 bases, V lost 6 bases, and 4 bases had no gene match. Germline V gives CDR1 MNHEY, CDR2 SMNVEV (reference sequence). The CDR3 sequence is 13 residues long. The CDR3 loop reads CASRLQGPGELFF. The CDR3 DNA is TGTGCCAGCAGATTACAGGGGCCCGGGGAGCTGTTTTTT.